Listed below are T cell receptor beta chains from one sample, sequenced in a study of blood T cell repertoires in COVID-19. Sequenced by immunoSEQ multiplex PCR; TCRdb stores in-frame clones only, minus some. The table includes about 150,000 clones, roughly 84% detected once. Sequencing was carried out using peripheral blood. The receptors derive from a woman aged 45 to 65 with acute or convalescent COVID-19. CDR3s include the opening cysteine and the closing phenylalanine or tryptophan. The D gene is left open where the match is weak. Only part of the rows carry a size: once, few, many, or a class if the clone is expanded.

>NA|TRBJ2-3|NA|TRBV19
CASQWGPQTDTQYF
TGTGCCAGTCAATGGGGGCCTCAGACAGATACGCAGTATTTT
>TRBD1|TRBJ1-4|NA|TRBV25-1
CASSEGQGPNEKLFF
TGTGCCAGCAGTGAAGGACAGGGGCCCAATGAAAAACTGTTTTTT
>TRBD1|TRBJ2-2|NA|TRBV15
CATSIGTVTGELFF
TGTGCCACCAGCATCGGGACAGTCACCGGGGAGCTGTTTTTT
>TRBD2|TRBJ2-7|NA|TRBV10-1
CARSGLAGEIPYEQYF
TGCGCCAGGTCGGGACTAGCGGGAGAAATACCTTACGAGCAGTACTTC
>TRBD1|TRBJ1-3|few|TRBV5-1
CASSETGKGGNTIYF
TGCGCCAGCAGCGAGACAGGGAAAGGTGGAAACACCATATATTTT
>NA|TRBJ1-5|once|TRBV7-9
CASSLDGNGGQPQHF
TGTGCCAGCAGCTTAGACGGGAATGGAGGTCAGCCCCAGCATTTT
>TRBD1|TRBJ2-7|once|TRBV15
CATSRDGGTGAYEQYF
TGTGCCACCAGCAGAGACGGGGGGACAGGGGCCTACGAGCAGTACTTC
>TRBD1|TRBJ2-5|NA|TRBV6-2/TRBV6-3
CASSTGQGAPETQYF
TGTGCCAGCAGTACGGGACAGGGGGCGCCCGAGACCCAGTACTTC
>NA|TRBJ2-1|NA|TRBV5-5
CASSLTSWNEQFF
TGTGCCAGCAGCTTGACTAGTTGGAATGAGCAGTTCTTC
>NA|TRBJ1-5|NA|TRBV7-2
CASSLSTASNQPQHF
TGTGCCAGCAGCTTAAGCACAGCCAGCAATCAGCCCCAGCATTTT
>TRBD2|TRBJ2-1|few|TRBV7-2
CASSLGGSTYNEQFF
TGTGCCAGCAGCTTAGGCGGGAGTACCTACAATGAGCAGTTCTTC
>NA|TRBJ2-7|NA|TRBV18
CASSPGLAVYEQYF
TGTGCCAGCTCACCGGGCTTGGCAGTATACGAGCAGTACTTC
>NA|TRBJ2-1|NA|TRBV19
CASSVGRSNEQFF
TGTGCCAGTAGCGTAGGCAGGTCCAATGAGCAGTTCTTC
>TRBD1|TRBJ1-5|NA|TRBV4-2
CASSQNFGTGVGQPQHF
TGTGCCAGCAGCCAAAATTTCGGGACAGGGGTAGGTCAGCCCCAGCATTTT
>TRBD1|TRBJ1-5|NA|TRBV2
CASSSYGQGVGQPQHF
TGTGCCAGCAGTTCATACGGACAGGGAGTAGGTCAGCCCCAGCATTTT
>NA|TRBJ1-4|once|TRBV19
CASRAADATNEKLFF
TGTGCCAGTCGAGCCGCGGATGCAACTAATGAAAAACTGTTTTTT
>NA|TRBJ2-7|NA|TRBV4-2
CASSQDGQGGVEQYF
TGTGCCAGCAGCCAAGATGGGCAGGGGGGCGTCGAGCAGTACTTC
>TRBD2|TRBJ2-1|NA|TRBV7-9
CASSPSGGARNEQFF
TGTGCCAGCAGTCCTAGCGGGGGGGCCCGGAATGAGCAGTTCTTC
>TRBD2|TRBJ2-3|NA|TRBV12-3/TRBV12-4
CASRSGGSPYF
TGTGCCAGCAGGTCGGGGGGGAGTCCGTATTTT
>TRBD1|TRBJ1-5|few|TRBV24-1
CATSANRGPVEPQHF
TGTGCCACCAGTGCAAACAGGGGGCCTGTTGAGCCCCAGCATTTT
>NA|TRBJ1-2|NA|TRBV28
CASRPGQPDGYTF
TGTGCCAGCAGACCCGGACAGCCCGATGGCTACACCTTC
>TRBD1|TRBJ2-5|NA|TRBV5-6
CASSETGGEVWETQYF
TGTGCCAGCAGCGAGACAGGGGGCGAAGTTTGGGAGACCCAGTACTTC
>NA|TRBJ1-1|NA|TRBV7-8
CASRLLEAEAFF
TGTGCCAGTAGGCTCCTGGAGGCTGAAGCTTTCTTT
>NA|TRBJ1-4|NA|TRBV5-6
CASSPRQPGRIEKLFF
TGTGCCAGCAGCCCTCGACAGCCAGGAAGGATCGAAAAACTGTTTTTT
>NA|TRBJ1-3|NA|TRBV6-1
CASSEALQASSGNTIYF
TGTGCCAGCAGTGAAGCGCTACAGGCCAGCTCTGGAAACACCATATATTTT
>NA|TRBJ1-6|NA|TRBV7-3
CASSLRATGNNSPLHF
TGTGCCAGCAGCTTAAGAGCGACAGGAAACAATTCACCCCTCCACTTT
>NA|TRBJ2-1|NA|TRBV7-3
CASSPDWSSYNEQFF
TGTGCCAGCAGCCCGGACTGGAGCTCCTACAATGAGCAGTTCTTC
>NA|TRBJ1-2|NA|TRBV7-6
CASSPFETAWDGYTF
TGTGCCAGCAGCCCATTTGAGACAGCCTGGGATGGCTACACCTTC
>NA|TRBJ2-7|once|TRBV12-3/TRBV12-4
CASSPGLGEQYF
TGTGCCAGCAGTCCGGGACTGGGGGAGCAGTACTTC
>TRBD1|TRBJ1-6|NA|TRBV9
CASSPTGGGSYNSPLHF
TGTGCCAGCAGCCCCACAGGGGGGGGCTCCTATAATTCACCCCTCCACTTT
>NA|TRBJ1-1|NA|TRBV18
CASSPGSAGIYEAFF
TGTGCCAGCTCACCAGGATCGGCAGGGATATATGAAGCTTTCTTT
>NA|TRBJ2-1|NA|TRBV10-3
CAIVPSENEQFF
TGTGCCATCGTACCTAGTGAGAATGAGCAGTTCTTC
>TRBD2|TRBJ2-1|NA|TRBV7-2
CASSLKAGRDEQFF
TGTGCCAGCAGCTTAAAGGCAGGGAGGGATGAGCAGTTCTTC
>TRBD2|TRBJ2-1|NA|TRBV2
CASRGTSGRMGEQFF
TGTGCCAGCAGGGGGACTAGCGGGAGGATGGGTGAGCAGTTCTTC
>NA|TRBJ2-7|NA|TRBV4-3
CASSPRQSYEQYF
TGCGCCAGCAGCCCGAGACAGTCCTACGAGCAGTACTTC
>NA|TRBJ1-1|NA|TRBV5-1
CASRDSMNTEAFF
TGCGCCAGCAGGGACAGCATGAACACTGAAGCTTTCTTT
>NA|TRBJ2-1|NA|TRBV13
CASGSTFEAAGQFF
TGTGCCAGCGGATCCACCTTTGAGGCCGCGGGGCAGTTCTTC
>TRBD2|TRBJ2-1|NA|TRBV14
CASSQSRPPGTSYFF
TGTGCCAGCAGCCAAAGCAGGCCCCCCGGGACTAGCTATTTCTTC
>TRBD2|TRBJ2-7|NA|TRBV3-1/TRBV3-2
CASSAAGRDEQYF
TGTGCCAGCAGCGCGGCAGGGAGGGACGAGCAGTACTTC
>TRBD1|TRBJ1-2|once|TRBV7-2
CASSSGQGRSYTF
TGTGCCAGCAGCTCGGGACAGGGTCGGAGCTACACCTTC
>NA|TRBJ2-5|NA|TRBV11-3
CASSLNAVAETQYF
TGTGCCAGCAGCTTAAACGCTGTGGCAGAGACCCAGTACTTC
>TRBD1|TRBJ2-7|NA|TRBV19
CASRSGQGFEQYF
TGTGCCAGTAGATCGGGACAGGGTTTCGAGCAGTACTTC
>TRBD1|TRBJ2-1|once|TRBV5-1
CASSLGRGQGDEQFF
TGCGCCAGCAGCTTGGGTCGTGGACAGGGCGATGAGCAGTTCTTC
>NA|TRBJ1-4|NA|TRBV18
CASSQGDEKLFF
TGTGCCAGCTCACAGGGGGATGAAAAACTGTTTTTT
>NA|TRBJ1-5|few|TRBV28
CASKRQFSNQPQHF
TGTGCCAGCAAACGACAGTTTAGCAATCAGCCCCAGCATTTT
>NA|TRBJ1-2|NA|TRBV19
CASSIGSRVGGYTF
TGTGCCAGTAGTATAGGCTCGAGGGTTGGGGGCTACACCTTC
>NA|TRBJ2-7|once|TRBV7-2
CASSLAGDSYEQYF
TGTGCCAGCAGCTTAGCGGGCGATTCCTACGAGCAGTACTTC
>NA|TRBJ2-3|few|TRBV19
CASSIRLEALDTQYF
TGTGCCAGTAGTATCAGACTAGAGGCTTTGGATACGCAGTATTTT
>NA|TRBJ1-1|few|TRBV6-1
CASSEAAYAEAFF
TGTGCCAGCAGTGAAGCAGCGTATGCTGAAGCTTTCTTT
>TRBD2|TRBJ2-3|NA|TRBV6-2/TRBV6-3
CASSYSRASGRAGIGDTQYF
TGTGCCAGCAGTTACTCGCGAGCTAGCGGGAGGGCGGGGATTGGAGATACGCAGTATTTT
>TRBD1|TRBJ1-4|once|TRBV19
CASGMGTGGEKLFF
TGTGCCAGTGGGATGGGTACAGGGGGTGAAAAACTGTTTTTT